The entry that follows covers one T cell receptor beta chain sequence. Its specificity is unknown. This sample is part of a study of T cell responses to AZD1222 COVID-19 vaccine. Study conclusions and caveats: As reported, nearly half of all spike-specific TCRs target variant regions that are unmutated.

Here immunoSEQ multiplex PCR was the method, and the copy in TCRdb shows in-frame clones only, minus some. The repertoire holds about 110,000 clones, with 85% to 90% as singletons. Germline V gene lookup returns CDR1 LGHDT and CDR2 YNNKEL (reference sequence). This CDR3 spans 16 amino acids. V lost 4 bases and J lost 7; bases outside the gene matches: 8. This chain links TRBV3-1 (or the pseudogene TRBV3-2) with TRBJ2-1; 12 bases map to TRBD2. The sample consisted of peripheral blood, taken on day 0 of AZD1222 vaccination. The clonotype comes from an adult in good health. CDR3 DNA sequence: TGTGCCAGCAGCCCTAGACTAGCGGGAGACGGGAATGAGCAGTTCTTC. Its translation is CASSPRLAGDGNEQFF.